A selection of T cell receptor beta chains follows, all from one sample in a study of blood T cell repertoires in COVID-19. Method: immunoSEQ multiplex PCR; TCRdb's copy keeps in-frame clones and lacks some. The repertoire has 35,000 to 45,000 clones, over 75% of them found once; the top ten carry over 2%. Sequenced sample: peripheral blood. These receptor sequences come from a human donor in a cohort sampled during active COVID-19. The conserved cysteine and the conserved F or W are not part of the CDR3 here. Each record gives: V gene, J gene, clone size, CDR3 protein. Expanded clones are given a class, and other clones once, few, many or no size at all.

v_gene: TRBV18
j_gene: TRBJ1-1
abundance: .
CDR3aa: ASSPDGGGAYAF

v_gene: TRBV9
j_gene: TRBJ1-2
abundance: .
CDR3aa: ASSDRDTPNYGYT

v_gene: TRBV3-1/TRBV3-2
j_gene: TRBJ1-1
abundance: .
CDR3aa: ASSHFGGANTEAF

v_gene: TRBV6-5
j_gene: TRBJ1-1
abundance: .
CDR3aa: ATHGGGRPAF

v_gene: TRBV24-1
j_gene: TRBJ2-1
abundance: .
CDR3aa: ATSESTSGTARNEQF

v_gene: TRBV5-4
j_gene: TRBJ2-5
abundance: .
CDR3aa: ASSINRAGETQY

v_gene: TRBV11-2
j_gene: TRBJ2-5
abundance: .
CDR3aa: ASSLGTGSLETQY

v_gene: TRBV19
j_gene: TRBJ1-5
abundance: .
CDR3aa: ASSSRNRGNQPQH

v_gene: TRBV3-1/TRBV3-2
j_gene: TRBJ2-1
abundance: .
CDR3aa: ASSPERGVFDEQF

v_gene: TRBV19
j_gene: TRBJ2-3
abundance: .
CDR3aa: ASKEQGRPRSTDTQY

v_gene: TRBV5-6
j_gene: TRBJ2-5
abundance: once
CDR3aa: ASSSSYQETQY

v_gene: TRBV3-1/TRBV3-2
j_gene: TRBJ2-3
abundance: .
CDR3aa: ASSHQPTDVTDTQY

v_gene: TRBV2
j_gene: TRBJ2-2
abundance: .
CDR3aa: ASSEQGHSGELF

v_gene: TRBV11-2
j_gene: TRBJ2-3
abundance: .
CDR3aa: ASSPNPANSADTQY

v_gene: TRBV7-2
j_gene: TRBJ2-5
abundance: .
CDR3aa: ASSLVLSGGETQY

v_gene: TRBV10-3
j_gene: TRBJ1-2
abundance: .
CDR3aa: AISSDRDYGYT

v_gene: TRBV14
j_gene: TRBJ2-1
abundance: .
CDR3aa: ASSHTGGRYNEQF